This is a list of T cell receptor beta chains from one sample in a study of glioma-infiltrating T cells after dendritic cell vaccination. Data came from immunoSEQ multiplex PCR; TCRdb stores just in-frame clones and leaves some out. The sample has about 92,000 clones, 85% to 90% seen once. Material: blood, obtained before dendritic cell vaccination. All receptors derive from a human donor with glioblastoma. Both conserved end residues are part of each CDR3. The order of the fields is clone size, J gene, V gene, D gene, CDR3 DNA, CDR3 protein. A D gene is named only where the DNA matches it firmly. The size field is filled for only some rows; it gives once, few, many or a size class.

.,TRBJ1-2,TRBV27,.,TGTGCCAGCAGCCGCAACAGTGTTGATGGCTACACCTTC,CASSRNSVDGYTF
.,TRBJ1-4,TRBV14,TRBD1,TGTGCCAGCAGCCAAGCGACAGGGGGCTCTGAAAAACTGTTTTTT,CASSQATGGSEKLFF
.,TRBJ2-3,TRBV7-3,TRBD2,TGTGCCAGCAGCCCGAGGGACTACCTCAAGGGGACAGATACGCAGTATTTT,CASSPRDYLKGTDTQYF
many,TRBJ2-7,TRBV7-2,TRBD2,TGTGCCAGCAGCTTAGGGGACTATGAGGGCTACGAGCAGTACTTC,CASSLGDYEGYEQYF
.,TRBJ2-1,TRBV5-1,TRBD2,TGCGCCAGCAGGACTAGCGGGAGCTCCTACAATGAGCAGTTCTTC,CASRTSGSSYNEQFF
.,TRBJ2-7,TRBV7-2,TRBD2,TGTGCCAGCAGCTTAGAGCGGGGGCCAGCCTACGAGCAGTACTTC,CASSLERGPAYEQYF
.,TRBJ2-6,TRBV9,.,TGTGCCAGCAGGGACAATGGCCTCTCTGGGGCCAACGTCCTGACTTTC,CASRDNGLSGANVLTF
few,TRBJ1-5,TRBV6-1,.,TGTGCCAGCAGTGATTGGGGCCAGCCCCAGCATTTT,CASSDWGQPQHF
.,TRBJ1-1,TRBV28,.,TGTGCCAGCAGGAGTACCCACAGGGCCTACGACGCTTTCTTT,CASRSTHRAYDAFF
.,TRBJ2-1,TRBV2,TRBD2,TGTGCCAGCAGCCGACTAGCCCCTCCCTACAATGAGCAGTTCTTC,CASSRLAPPYNEQFF
once,TRBJ1-1,TRBV6-5,.,TGTGCCAGCAGTTTACAGGGACACACTGAAGCTTTCTTT,CASSLQGHTEAFF